One and the same sample provided the 19 T cell receptor beta chains below, sequenced in a study of CD8+CD57+ T cells in acquired aplastic anemia. TCR beta VDJ combinations and CDR3 sequences were profiled from genomic DNA. TCRdb independently ran MiXCR on the reads; one entry per CDR3 protein. In the table there are about 110,000 distinct CDR3 sequences, around 49% of which are singletons. The specimen sequenced was sorted CD4+, CD8+, or CD8+CD57+ T cells (not recorded which) from PBMCs. Receptor source: a human donor in good health, serving as a control.

On this clonotype: This could be a read error, since a much larger clone is one nucleotide away. The chain combines TRBV2 with TRBJ2-1; maybe TRBD1 (6 bases). The CDR3 sequence is 14 residues long. The germline CDR1 and CDR2 sequences are SNHLY and FYNNEI. The CDR3 spells CASSLSGTNNEQFF. CDR3 sequence (DNA): TGCGCCAGCAGCCTCTCCGGGACAAACAATGAGCAGTTCTTC.

This clonotype was found many times. CDR3 in amino acids: CASSEGDYNEQFF. The CDR3, as DNA: TGTGCCAGTAGTGAGGGCGATTACAATGAGCAGTTCTTC. The chain joins TRBV19 to TRBJ2-1, with a weak D call TRBD2 (5 bases). V was pared by 5 bases and J by 4 bases, with 9 bases between. The CDR3 has 13 residues. The germline gives CDR1 LNHDA, CDR2 SQIVND (reference sequence).

The sample holds many counts of this clonotype. The chain is built from TRBV5-6 and TRBJ2-1; D is undetermined. This CDR3 comprises 14 residues. Trimming took 0 bases from V and 4 from J, leaving 8 bases between them. Germline loops: CDR1 SGHDT, CDR2 YYEEEE. The CDR3 here is CASSLGPEYNEQFF. DNA of the CDR3: TGTGCCAGCAGCTTGGGGCCAGAATACAATGAGCAGTTCTTC. Looking up the rest from reference TRBV5-6 and TRBJ2-1 gives the full variable domain: DAGVTQSPTHLIKTRGQQVTLRCSPKSGHDTVSWYQQALGQGPQFIFQYYEEEERQRGNFPDRFSGHQFPNYSSELNVNALLLGDSALYLCASSLGPEYNEQFFGPGTRLTVL.

This clonotype occurred a few times. The rearrangement uses TRBV4-3 and TRBJ1-1; a possible D gene is TRBD1 (5 bases). V was cut by 0 bases and J by 4 bases, with 12 bases left in between. The V gene's germline CDR1 is LGHNA and CDR2 YSLEER. The length of the CDR3 is 15 residues. DNA of the CDR3: TGCGCCAGCAGCCAAGATCGGGGGGGGGGCACTGAAGCTTTCTTT. This encodes CASSQDRGGGTEAFF.

This clonotype has only a few counts. The chain carries TRBV5-6 and TRBJ1-6; 10 bases match TRBD1. Trimming cost V 4 bases and J 18 bases; bases outside gene matches: 10. CDR3 size: 13 residues. Germline-derived CDR1 and CDR2 are SGHDT and YYEEEE. The CDR3 DNA sequence: TGTGCCAGCAGCCTCTGGACAGGGGGAGAAGCCCACTTT. Translated, it gives CASSLWTGGEAHF.

The chain recombines TRBV10-3 with TRBJ2-7; 9 positions agree with TRBD1. V lost 9 bases and J lost 4; bases outside the gene matches: 7. This CDR3 spans 13 amino acids. CDR1 is ENHRY, CDR2 SYGVKD, per germline. The CDR3 nucleotides are TGTGCCATTAGCGGACAGGGGTTGTACGAGCAGTACTTC. It specifies CAISGQGLYEQYF.

DNA for the CDR3: TGCGCCAGCAGCTTGGGAGGGGATCCCTACGAGCAGTACTTC. Its protein is CASSLGGDPYEQYF. V gene TRBV5-1 combines with J gene TRBJ2-7; D assignment may be TRBD1 or TRBD2 (5 bases each). V shed 0 bases and J shed 2 bases, with 9 bases lying between them. CDR1 and CDR2 (germline): SGHRS, YFSETQ. The CDR3 runs to 14 residues. Full variable domain (remainder filled in from reference TRBV5-1 and TRBJ2-7): KAGVTQTPRYLIKTRGQQVTLSCSPISGHRSVSWYQQTPGQGLQFLFEYFSETQRNKGNFPGRFSGRQFSNSRSEMNVSTLELGDSALYLCASSLGGDPYEQYFGPGTRLTVT.

The chain is built from TRBV20-1 and TRBJ2-7, with 8 positions matching TRBD1. From germline, CDR1 is DFQATT and CDR2 SNEGSKA (reference sequence). Germline trimming cut 6 bases from V and 3 bases from J; bases unmatched to any gene: 10. The CDR3 runs to 14 residues. The DNA of the CDR3 is TGCAGTGCCCACCCGAGACAGGGGCTCTACGAGCAGTACTTC. Amino acid sequence: CSAHPRQGLYEQYF.

The gene calls are TRBV7-6 and TRBJ2-7, with TRBD2 matching over 7 bases. The germline gives CDR1 SGHVS, CDR2 FNYEAQ. The V segment lost 3 bases and the J segment 1 base; nucleotides outside the gene matches: 3. CDR3 length: 14 residues. CDR3 sequence (DNA): TGTGCCAGCAGCTTTACCGGGGGGTCCTACGAGCAGTACTTC. Translating gives CASSFTGGSYEQYF.

Written as DNA, the CDR3 is TGTGCCAGCAGCTCCCAACTAGCGGGGTCCTACGAGCAGTACTTC. It translates to CASSSQLAGSYEQYF. The chain couples TRBV14 to TRBJ2-7; 10 nucleotides line up with TRBD2. The J segment lost 1 base and the V segment lost 5 bases, leaving 5 bases of the junction unmatched. The CDR3 covers 15 residues. The germline gives CDR1 SGHDN, CDR2 FVKESK.

The sample holds a few counts of this clonotype. The CDR3 is CASSQEGQGRVEKLFF. Written as DNA, the CDR3 is TGTGCCAGCAGCCAAGAAGGTCAGGGGCGGGTTGAAAAACTGTTTTTT. The genes are TRBV4-2 and TRBJ1-4; the D gene is possibly TRBD1 (6 bases). The germline CDR1 and CDR2 sequences are LGHNA and YNFKEQ. V lost 0 bases, J lost 7 bases, and 15 bases lay in between. CDR3 length equals 16 residues.

DNA for the CDR3: TGTGCCAGCAGTCCCCCCCCGGCGCAGCCCCAGCATTTT. It specifies CASSPPPAQPQHF. The rearrangement joins TRBV28 to TRBJ1-5, with D hard to call. The V end lost 5 bases, the J end lost 7 bases, and 12 bases lay between the germline ends. CDR3 length: 13 amino acids. Per the germline V gene, CDR1 is MDHEN and CDR2 is SYDVKM.

The chain couples TRBV20-1 to TRBJ1-2; 9 bases agree with TRBD1. V was pared by 5 bases and J by 7 bases, with 8 bases of the junction left unmatched. The CDR3 covers 13 residues. The germline gives CDR1 DFQATT, CDR2 SNEGSKA (reference sequence). The CDR3 here is CSAPPQGAVGYTF. CDR3 nucleotide sequence: TGCAGTGCTCCACCACAGGGGGCCGTTGGCTACACCTTC.

This clonotype was detected many times. The genes are TRBV3-1 and TRBJ1-2; no definite D call. V lost 0 bases, J lost 0 bases, and 11 bases lay in between. Germline V gene data show CDR1 as LGHDT and CDR2 as YNNKEL (reference sequence). The CDR3 covers 16 residues. CDR3 sequence (DNA): TGTGCCAGCAGCCAAGATATAACAGCTACTAACTATGGCTACACCTTC. Residues: CASSQDITATNYGYTF.

The chain carries TRBV11-1 and TRBJ1-6; 10 nucleotides line up with TRBD1. The germline CDR1 and CDR2 sequences are SGHAT and FQDESV (reference sequence). J gave up 9 bases and V 2 bases, and 7 bases lay outside the gene matches. This CDR3 has 16 residues. CDR3 coding DNA: TGTGCCAGCAGCTTACCCCGGGACAGGGGTTTTTCACCCCTCCACTTT. Protein sequence: CASSLPRDRGFSPLHF.

This clonotype appeared many times. The chain couples TRBV9 to TRBJ1-2, with a weak D call TRBD1 (5 bases). This CDR3 spans 14 amino acids. Between the trimmed V and J ends, which lost 4 bases and 4 bases, there was a span of 14 bases. The germline gives CDR1 SGDLS, CDR2 YYNGEE. CDR3 region: CASSTLDSIYGYTF. The CDR3 bases are TGTGCCAGCAGCACCCTCGACAGTATCTATGGCTACACCTTC.

This clonotype has more than one count but fewer than ten. The rearrangement links TRBV25-1 to TRBJ2-1; D tentatively fits TRBD1 or TRBD2 (6 bases each). The length of the CDR3 is 14 residues. V was trimmed by 4 bases and J by 4 bases, leaving 11 bases between them. CDR1 MGHDK and CDR2 SYGVNS come from the germline V gene. For the CDR3, the DNA is TGTGCCAGCAGTGGGGGGGCCCGGTACAATGAGCAGTTCTTC. It yields the protein CASSGGARYNEQFF.

This clonotype was counted a few times. The rearrangement links TRBV5-1 to TRBJ2-1; D is tentatively TRBD1 or TRBD2 (6 bases each). The germline CDR1 and CDR2 sequences are SGHRS and YFSETQ. Deletions cut 0 bases from V and 12 bases from J, with 19 bases between. The CDR3 contains 15 residues. CDR3: CASSLEGGYTDTQFF. DNA for the CDR3: TGCGCCAGCAGCTTGGAGGGGGGTTACACAGATACGCAGTTCTTC. Together with reference TRBV5-1 and TRBJ2-1, the CDR3 gives the full variable domain: KAGVTQTPRYLIKTRGQQVTLSCSPISGHRSVSWYQQTPGQGLQFLFEYFSETQRNKGNFPGRFSGRQFSNSRSEMNVSTLELGDSALYLCASSLEGGYTDTQFFGPGTRLTVL.

Ten or more counts support this clonotype. The chain joins TRBV6-1 to TRBJ1-2; D is uncertain. Between the trimmed V and J ends, which lost 3 bases and 2 bases, there was a span of 10 bases. The CDR3 length is 14 residues. In germline, CDR1 is MNHNS, CDR2 SASEGT. CDR3 nucleotides: TGTGCCAGCAGTGACACGATAACAAACTATGGCTACACCTTC. Translating it yields CASSDTITNYGYTF.